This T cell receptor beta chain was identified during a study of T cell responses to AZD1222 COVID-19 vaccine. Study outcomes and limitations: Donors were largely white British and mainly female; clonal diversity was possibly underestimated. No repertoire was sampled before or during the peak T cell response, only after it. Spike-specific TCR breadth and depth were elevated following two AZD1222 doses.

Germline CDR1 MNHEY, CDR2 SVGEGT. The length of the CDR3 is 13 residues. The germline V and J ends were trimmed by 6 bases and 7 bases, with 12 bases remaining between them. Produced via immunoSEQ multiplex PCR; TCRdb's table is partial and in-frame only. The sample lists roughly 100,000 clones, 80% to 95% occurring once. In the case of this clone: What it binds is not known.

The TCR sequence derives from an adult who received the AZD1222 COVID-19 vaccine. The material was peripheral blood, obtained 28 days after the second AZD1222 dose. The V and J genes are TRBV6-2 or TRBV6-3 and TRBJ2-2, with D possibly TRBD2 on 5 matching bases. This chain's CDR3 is CASSRIEGGELFF. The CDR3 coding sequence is TGTGCCAGCAGCCGCATTGAGGGCGGGGAGCTGTTTTTT.